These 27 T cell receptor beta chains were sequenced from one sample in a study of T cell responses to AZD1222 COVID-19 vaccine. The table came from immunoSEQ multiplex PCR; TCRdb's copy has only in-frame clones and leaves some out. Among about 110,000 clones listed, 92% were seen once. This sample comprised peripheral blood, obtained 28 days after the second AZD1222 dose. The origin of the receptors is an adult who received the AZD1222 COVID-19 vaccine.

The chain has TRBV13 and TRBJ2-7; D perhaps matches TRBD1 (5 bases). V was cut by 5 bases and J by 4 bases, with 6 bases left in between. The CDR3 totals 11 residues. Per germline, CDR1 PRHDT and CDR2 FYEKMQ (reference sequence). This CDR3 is CASSGQYEQYF. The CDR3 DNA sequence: TGTGCCAGCAGCGGACAATACGAGCAGTACTTC.

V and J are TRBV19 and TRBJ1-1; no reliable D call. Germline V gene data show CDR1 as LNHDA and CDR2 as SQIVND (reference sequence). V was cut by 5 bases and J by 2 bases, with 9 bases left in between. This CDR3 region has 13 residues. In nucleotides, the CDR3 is TGTGCCAGTAGTCCCCGGGGAAACACTGAAGCTTTCTTT. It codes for CASSPRGNTEAFF.

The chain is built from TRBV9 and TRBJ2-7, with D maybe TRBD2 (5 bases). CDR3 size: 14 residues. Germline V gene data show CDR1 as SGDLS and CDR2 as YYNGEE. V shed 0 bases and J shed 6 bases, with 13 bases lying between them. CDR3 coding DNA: TGTGCCAGCAGCGTAGCTTCGGGGTTTCGCGAGCAGTACTTC. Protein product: CASSVASGFREQYF.

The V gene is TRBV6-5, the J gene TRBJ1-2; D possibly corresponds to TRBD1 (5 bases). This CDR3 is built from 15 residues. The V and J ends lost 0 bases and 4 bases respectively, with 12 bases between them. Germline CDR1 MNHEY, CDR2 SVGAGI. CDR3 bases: TGTGCCAGCAGTTACTCGATCCGGGGACTCTATGGCTACACCTTC. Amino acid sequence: CASSYSIRGLYGYTF.

Written as DNA, the CDR3 is TGTGCCAGCAGCTTAGCGGGTCCCAAAGGGGCCAACGTCCTGACTTTC. Protein: CASSLAGPKGANVLTF. The rearrangement joins TRBV7-9 to TRBJ2-6; unclear D gene. Deletions cut 0 bases from V and 4 bases from J, with 10 bases between. Germline V lookup: CDR1 SEHNR, CDR2 FQNEAQ (reference sequence). The CDR3 sequence is 16 residues long. The whole variable domain, remainder taken from reference TRBV7-9 and TRBJ2-6, is DTGVSQNPRHKITKRGQNVTFRCDPISEHNRLYWYRQTLGQGPEFLTYFQNEAQLEKSRLLSDRFSAERPKGSFSTLEIQRTEQGDSAMYLCASSLAGPKGANVLTFGAGSRLTVL.

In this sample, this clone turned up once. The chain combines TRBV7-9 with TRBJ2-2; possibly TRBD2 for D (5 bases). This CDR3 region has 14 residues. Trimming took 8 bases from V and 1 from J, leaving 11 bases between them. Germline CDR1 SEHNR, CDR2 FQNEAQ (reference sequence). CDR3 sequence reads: CASGLEWNTGELFF. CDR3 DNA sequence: TGTGCCAGCGGACTTGAGTGGAACACCGGGGAGCTGTTTTTT.

Here the CDR3 reads CASSFAGGDYEQYF. For the CDR3, the DNA is TGTGCCAGCAGCTTTGCGGGGGGGGACTACGAGCAGTACTTC. The chain carries TRBV11-2 and TRBJ2-7; TRBD2 agrees at 9 bases. The CDR3 is 14 amino acids. The V segment lost 3 bases and the J segment 3 bases; nucleotides outside the gene matches: 3. CDR1 and CDR2 from the germline V gene are SGHAT and FQNNGV.

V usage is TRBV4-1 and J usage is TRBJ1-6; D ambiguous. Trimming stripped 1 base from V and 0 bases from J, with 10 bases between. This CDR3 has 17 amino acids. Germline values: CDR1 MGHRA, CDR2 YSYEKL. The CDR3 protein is CASSQVPFSSYNSPLHF. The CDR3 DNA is TGCGCCAGCAGCCAAGTTCCGTTCAGCTCCTATAATTCACCCCTCCACTTT.

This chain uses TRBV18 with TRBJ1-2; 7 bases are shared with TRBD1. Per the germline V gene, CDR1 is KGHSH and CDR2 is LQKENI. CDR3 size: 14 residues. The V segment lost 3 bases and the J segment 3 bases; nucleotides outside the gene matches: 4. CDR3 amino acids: CASSPQGVDYGYTF. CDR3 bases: TGTGCCAGCTCACCCCAGGGGGTAGACTATGGCTACACCTTC.

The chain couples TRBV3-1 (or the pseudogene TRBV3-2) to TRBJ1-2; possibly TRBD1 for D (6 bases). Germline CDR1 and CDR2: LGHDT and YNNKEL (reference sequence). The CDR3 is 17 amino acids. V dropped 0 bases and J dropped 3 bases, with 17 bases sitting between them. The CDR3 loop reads CASSQDVRGTGYYGYTF. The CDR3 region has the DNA TGTGCCAGCAGCCAAGATGTGAGGGGAACAGGGTACTATGGCTACACCTTC.

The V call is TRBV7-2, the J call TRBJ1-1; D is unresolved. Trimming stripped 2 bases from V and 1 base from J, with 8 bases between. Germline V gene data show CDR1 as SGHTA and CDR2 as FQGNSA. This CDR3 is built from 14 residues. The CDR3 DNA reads TGTGCCAGCAGCTTAAGGTCAGGGAACACTGAAGCTTTCTTT. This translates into CASSLRSGNTEAFF.

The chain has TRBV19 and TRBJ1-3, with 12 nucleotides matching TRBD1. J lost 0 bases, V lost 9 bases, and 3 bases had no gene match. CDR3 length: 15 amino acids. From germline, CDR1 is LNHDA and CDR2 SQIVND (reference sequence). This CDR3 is CASGTGGDSGNTIYF. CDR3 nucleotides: TGTGCCAGCGGGACAGGGGGCGACTCTGGAAACACCATATATTTT. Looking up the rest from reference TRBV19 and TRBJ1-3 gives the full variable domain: DGGITQSPKYLFRKEGQNVTLSCEQNLNHDAMYWYRQDPGQGLRLIYYSQIVNDFQKGDIAEGYSVSREKKESFPLTVTSAQKNPTAFYLCASGTGGDSGNTIYFGEGSWLTVV.

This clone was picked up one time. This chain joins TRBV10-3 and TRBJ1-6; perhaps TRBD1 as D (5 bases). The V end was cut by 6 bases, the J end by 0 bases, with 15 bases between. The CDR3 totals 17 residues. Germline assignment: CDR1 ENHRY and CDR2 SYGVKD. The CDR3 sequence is CAISRPGASSYNSPLHF. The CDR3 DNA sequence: TGTGCCATCAGCCGGCCTGGGGCCAGCTCCTATAATTCACCCCTCCACTTT.

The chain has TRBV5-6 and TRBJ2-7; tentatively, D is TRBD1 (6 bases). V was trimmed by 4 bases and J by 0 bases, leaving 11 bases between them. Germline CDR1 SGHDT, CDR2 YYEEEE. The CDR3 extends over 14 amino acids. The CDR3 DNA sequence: TGTGCCAGCAGCGTGACAGGCAACTCCTACGAGCAGTACTTC. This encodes CASSVTGNSYEQYF.

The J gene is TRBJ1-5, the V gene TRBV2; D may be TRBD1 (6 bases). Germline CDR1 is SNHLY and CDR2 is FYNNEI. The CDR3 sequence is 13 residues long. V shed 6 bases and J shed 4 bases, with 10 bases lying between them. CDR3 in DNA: TGTGCCAGCAGCACAGGGCTGAATCAGCCCCAGCATTTT. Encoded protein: CASSTGLNQPQHF.

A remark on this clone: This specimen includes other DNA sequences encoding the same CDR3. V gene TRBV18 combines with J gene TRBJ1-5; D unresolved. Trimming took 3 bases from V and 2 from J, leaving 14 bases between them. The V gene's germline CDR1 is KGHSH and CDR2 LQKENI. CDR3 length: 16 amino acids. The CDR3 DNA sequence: TGTGCCAGCTCACCCGACGAAACCACAGGCAATCAGCCCCAGCATTTT. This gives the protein CASSPDETTGNQPQHF.

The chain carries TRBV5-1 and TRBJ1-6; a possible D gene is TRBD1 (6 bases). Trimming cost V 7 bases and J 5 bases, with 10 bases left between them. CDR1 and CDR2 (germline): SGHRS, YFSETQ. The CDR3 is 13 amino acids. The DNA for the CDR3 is TGCGCCAGCTCCGGGACAAATAATTCACCCCTCCACTTT. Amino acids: CASSGTNNSPLHF.

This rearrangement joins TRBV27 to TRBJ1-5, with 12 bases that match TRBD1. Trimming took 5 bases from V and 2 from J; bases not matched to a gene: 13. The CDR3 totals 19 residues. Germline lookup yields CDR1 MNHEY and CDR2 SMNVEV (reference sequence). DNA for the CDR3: TGTGCCAGCAGTCAACCACCGGGACAGGGGGCCCAGGGCAATCAGCCCCAGCATTTT. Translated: CASSQPPGQGAQGNQPQHF.

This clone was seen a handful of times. The CDR3 coding sequence is TGTGCCAGCAGCCCGGGTGGGGGATACACCGGGGAGCTGTTTTTT. Residues: CASSPGGGYTGELFF. The chain joins TRBV6-6 to TRBJ2-2; D might be TRBD1 or TRBD2, each matching 5 bases. V lost 6 bases to trimming and J lost 3 bases, with 14 bases between them. Germline V gene data show CDR1 as MNHNY and CDR2 as SVGAGI (reference sequence). This CDR3 has 15 amino acids.

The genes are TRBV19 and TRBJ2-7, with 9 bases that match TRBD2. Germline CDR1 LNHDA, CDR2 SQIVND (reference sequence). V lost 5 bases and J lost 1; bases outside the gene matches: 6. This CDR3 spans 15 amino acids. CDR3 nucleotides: TGTGCCAGTAGTTTTACTAGCGGGCTATCCTACGAGCAGTACTTC. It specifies CASSFTSGLSYEQYF.

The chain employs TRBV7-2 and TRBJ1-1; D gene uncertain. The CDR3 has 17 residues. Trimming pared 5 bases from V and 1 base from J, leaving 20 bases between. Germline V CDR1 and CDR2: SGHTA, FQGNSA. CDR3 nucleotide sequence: TGTGCCAGCAGCCCCGCCGGAACCACCGGGAGGAACACTGAAGCTTTCTTT. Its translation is CASSPAGTTGRNTEAFF.

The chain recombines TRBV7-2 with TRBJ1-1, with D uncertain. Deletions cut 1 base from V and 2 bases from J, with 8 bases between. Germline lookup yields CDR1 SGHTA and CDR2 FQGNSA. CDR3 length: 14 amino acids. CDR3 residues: CASSLGRVNTEAFF. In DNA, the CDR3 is TGTGCCAGCAGCTTAGGACGGGTAAACACTGAAGCTTTCTTT.

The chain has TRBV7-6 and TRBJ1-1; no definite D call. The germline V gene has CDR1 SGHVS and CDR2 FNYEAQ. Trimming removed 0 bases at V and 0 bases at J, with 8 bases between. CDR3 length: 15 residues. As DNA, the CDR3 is TGTGCCAGCAGCTTAGCCGAAGACCTGAACACTGAAGCTTTCTTT. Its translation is CASSLAEDLNTEAFF.

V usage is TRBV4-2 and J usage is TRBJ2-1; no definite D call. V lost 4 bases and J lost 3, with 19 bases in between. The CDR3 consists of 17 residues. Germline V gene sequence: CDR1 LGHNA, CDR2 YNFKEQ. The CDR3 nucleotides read TGTGCCAGCAGCCTCCTCCCTAGGGTGTCGGGCTACAATGAGCAGTTCTTC. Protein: CASSLLPRVSGYNEQFF.

The CDR3 DNA sequence: TGTGCCAGCAGTTTCAGACCAGGGCAAGGAGAAGCTTTCTTT. It yields the protein CASSFRPGQGEAFF. The chain employs TRBV6-5 and TRBJ1-1, with D possibly TRBD1 on 5 matching bases. CDR1 is MNHEY, CDR2 SVGAGI, per germline. With 4 bases removed from V and 8 bases from J, the gap between germline ends came to 17 bases. This CDR3 region has 14 residues.

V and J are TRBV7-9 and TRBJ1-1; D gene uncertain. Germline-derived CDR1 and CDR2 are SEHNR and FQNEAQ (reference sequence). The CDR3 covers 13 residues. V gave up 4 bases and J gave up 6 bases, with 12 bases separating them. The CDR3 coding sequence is TGTGCCAGCAGCTCCCCGGGAGGCGCTGAAGCTTTCTTT. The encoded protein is CASSSPGGAEAFF.

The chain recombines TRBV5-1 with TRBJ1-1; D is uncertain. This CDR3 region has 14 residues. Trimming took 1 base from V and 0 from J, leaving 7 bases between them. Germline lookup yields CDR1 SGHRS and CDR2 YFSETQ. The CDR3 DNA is TGCGCCAGCAGCTTGTCTGGGTTGAACACTGAAGCTTTCTTT. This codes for CASSLSGLNTEAFF.